The 20 T cell receptor beta chains reported below all come from one sample, sequenced in a study of blood T cell repertoires in COVID-19. The table came from immunoSEQ multiplex PCR; TCRdb's copy has only in-frame clones and leaves some out. Of under 200,000 clones listed, roughly 70% are singletons. Sequencing was carried out using peripheral blood. Receptors were obtained from a woman older than 75 with acute or convalescent COVID-19.

This clone was counted once. This rearrangement joins TRBV5-4 to TRBJ2-1; a weak D match, TRBD2 (5 bases). CDR1 and CDR2 from the germline V gene are SGHNT and YYREEE (reference sequence). CDR3 length: 14 amino acids. V lost 4 bases to trimming and J lost 7 bases, with 15 bases between them. The CDR3 sequence: CASSQAALVNEQFF. CDR3 sequence (DNA): TGTGCCAGCAGCCAAGCGGCTCTGGTTAATGAGCAGTTCTTC. The full variable domain, completed using reference TRBV5-4 and TRBJ2-1, is ETGVTQSPTHLIKTRGQQVTLRCSSQSGHNTVSWYQQALGQGPQFIFQYYREEENGRGNFPPRFSGLQFPNYSSELNVNALELDDSALYLCASSQAALVNEQFFGPGTRLTVL.

This clone was picked up a small number of times. The chain combines TRBV9 with TRBJ2-1; 8 nucleotides match TRBD1. The CDR3 covers 14 residues. J lost 9 bases, V lost 3 bases, and 8 bases had no gene match. The germline CDR1 and CDR2 sequences are SGDLS and YYNGEE. The DNA for the CDR3 is TGTGCCAGCAGCGCAATTGGACAGGGACTTGAGCAGTTCTTC. Its protein is CASSAIGQGLEQFF.

The chain uses TRBV4-1 and TRBJ2-7, with 13 bases lining up with TRBD2. This CDR3 comprises 18 residues. Germline-derived CDR1 and CDR2 are MGHRA and YSYEKL. V lost 0 bases and J lost 2; bases outside the gene matches: 7. CDR3 DNA: TGCGCCAGCAGCCAAGATAGACTAGCGGGAGGAGAAACCTACGAGCAGTACTTC. It is translated as CASSQDRLAGGETYEQYF.

The gene calls are TRBV7-2 and TRBJ2-5; 9 positions agree with TRBD2. CDR1 and CDR2 (germline): SGHTA, FQGNSA. The CDR3 loop spans 16 amino acids. Germline trimming cut 1 base from V and 4 bases from J; bases unmatched to any gene: 7. CDR3 bases: TGTGCCAGCAGCTTAGGGCCTAGCGGGATGGTAGAGACCCAGTACTTC. It yields the protein CASSLGPSGMVETQYF.

V gene TRBV28 combines with J gene TRBJ2-4; 8 nucleotides agree with TRBD1. The germline CDR1 and CDR2 sequences are MDHEN and SYDVKM. The CDR3 covers 14 residues. V trimming: 10 bases; J trimming: 7 bases; junction bases outside the gene matches: 12. The CDR3 spells CATRGQGKLNIQYF. In DNA form, the CDR3 reads TGTGCCACGCGAGGACAGGGAAAGTTGAACATTCAGTACTTC.

V gene TRBV6-5 combines with J gene TRBJ2-7; D perhaps matches TRBD1 (6 bases). Germline CDR1 is MNHEY and CDR2 is SVGAGI. The CDR3 contains 11 residues. V was shortened by 8 bases and J by 1 base, with 6 bases between the two germline ends. CDR3 region: CASGQSYEQYF. CDR3 bases: TGTGCCAGCGGACAGTCCTACGAGCAGTACTTC.

This clone appeared a few times. This rearrangement joins TRBV11-2 to TRBJ2-1; a weak D match, TRBD2 (7 bases). CDR1 is SGHAT and CDR2 is FQNNGV in the germline V gene. Trimming pared 2 bases from V and 7 bases from J, leaving 21 bases between. CDR3 length equals 17 residues. The CDR3: CASSLTGGRTALNEQFF. As DNA, the CDR3 is TGTGCCAGCAGCTTAACGGGGGGTCGGACAGCTCTAAATGAGCAGTTCTTC. Together with reference TRBV11-2 and TRBJ2-1, the CDR3 gives the full variable domain: EAGVAQSPRYKIIEKRQSVAFWCNPISGHATLYWYQQILGQGPKLLIQFQNNGVVDDSQLPKDRFSAERLKGVDSTLKIQPAKLEDSAVYLCASSLTGGRTALNEQFFGPGTRLTVL.

V is TRBV2 and J is TRBJ1-5; perhaps TRBD1 as D (6 bases). The germline V gene has CDR1 SNHLY and CDR2 FYNNEI. The CDR3 length is 18 residues. V shed 5 bases and J shed 0 bases, with 20 bases lying between them. Here the CDR3 reads CASSSSLQGLGSNQPQHF. CDR3 sequence (DNA): TGTGCCAGCAGTAGTTCATTACAGGGTTTGGGTAGCAATCAGCCCCAGCATTTT.

This clone occurred a few times. The chain employs TRBV2 and TRBJ2-3, with D perhaps TRBD1 (6 bases). The germline CDR1 and CDR2 sequences are SNHLY and FYNNEI. The CDR3 is made up of 15 amino acids. Trimming removed 6 bases at V and 2 bases at J, with 15 bases between. CDR3 sequence (DNA): TGTGCCAGCAGAGACCCGGGACATCTCACAGATACGCAGTATTTT. It is translated as CASRDPGHLTDTQYF.

V gene TRBV5-1 combines with J gene TRBJ2-3; D call uncertain. V lost 0 bases to trimming and J lost 2 bases, with 7 bases between them. From germline, CDR1 is SGHRS and CDR2 YFSETQ. This CDR3 is 14 amino acids long. As DNA, the CDR3 is TGCGCCAGCAGCTTGGGGCAGAACACAGATACGCAGTATTTT. Encoded protein: CASSLGQNTDTQYF.

This clone has only one observation. The chain uses TRBV5-8 and TRBJ1-5; D is undetermined. Germline CDR1 reads SGHTS; CDR2 reads YDEGEE. The V gene lost 4 bases and the J gene lost 7 bases, with 9 bases spanning the gap. This CDR3 is 12 amino acids long. The CDR3 reads CASSGWSQPQHF. The CDR3 nucleotides are TGTGCCAGCAGCGGCTGGAGCCAGCCCCAGCATTTT.

This clone was observed a few times. This chain joins TRBV19 and TRBJ2-1; TRBD2 matches 16 bases. V lost 5 bases, J lost 7 bases, and 14 bases stayed unmatched. The germline V gene has CDR1 LNHDA and CDR2 SQIVND (reference sequence). CDR3 length: 19 residues. CDR3 region: CASSRGTSGRASVQNEQFF. As DNA, the CDR3 is TGTGCCAGTAGTCGAGGGACTAGCGGGAGGGCCAGTGTTCAGAATGAGCAGTTCTTC.

The gene calls are TRBV3-1 (or the pseudogene TRBV3-2) and TRBJ2-3; 7 nucleotides agree with TRBD2. Unmatched junction bases numbered 7, after V lost 4 bases and J lost 0 bases. Germline V gene data show CDR1 as LGHDT and CDR2 as YNNKEL (reference sequence). The CDR3 length is 16 residues. CDR3 DNA: TGTGCCAGCAGCCCTTTGGGAGCGGGGAGCACAGATACGCAGTATTTT. Protein product: CASSPLGAGSTDTQYF.

This chain uses TRBV28 with TRBJ2-6, with 7 bases that match TRBD1. The V gene's germline CDR1 is MDHEN and CDR2 SYDVKM. Unmatched junction bases numbered 7, after V lost 5 bases and J lost 0 bases. The CDR3 runs 17 residues. In nucleotides, the CDR3 is TGTGCCAGCAGTGCCTCGACAGGGATCTCTGGGGCCAACGTCCTGACTTTC. It encodes CASSASTGISGANVLTF.

The V and J genes are TRBV5-4 and TRBJ2-3, with 7 bases aligning to TRBD2. The CDR3 consists of 15 residues. Germline-derived CDR1 and CDR2 are SGHNT and YYREEE (reference sequence). The J segment lost 6 bases and the V segment lost 7 bases, leaving 14 bases of the junction unmatched. Here the CDR3 reads CASQWGGRSGDTQYF. The CDR3, as DNA: TGTGCCAGCCAGTGGGGCGGGAGATCGGGTGATACGCAGTATTTT.

V gene TRBV5-1 combines with J gene TRBJ2-2; 8 nucleotides agree with TRBD1. Germline V gene lookup returns CDR1 SGHRS and CDR2 YFSETQ. With V trimmed by 4 bases and J by 3 bases, 2 bases remained unmatched. The CDR3 spans 14 residues. The CDR3 is CASSPGQDTGELFF. The CDR3 DNA follows: TGCGCCAGCAGCCCGGGACAGGACACCGGGGAGCTGTTTTTT.

The V and J genes are TRBV2 and TRBJ2-2, with a weak D call TRBD1 (6 bases). V lost 1 base, J lost 4 bases, and 13 bases lay in between. CDR3 length equals 16 residues. Germline assignment: CDR1 SNHLY and CDR2 FYNNEI. The CDR3 coding sequence is TGTGCCAGCAGTGAAGGGACAGATTGGCGCACCGGGGAGCTGTTTTTT. The encoded protein is CASSEGTDWRTGELFF.

The V call is TRBV6-5, the J call TRBJ2-3; maybe TRBD2 (5 bases). CDR3 size: 15 residues. V lost 2 bases and J 6 bases, leaving 15 bases between the germline ends. Germline assignment: CDR1 MNHEY and CDR2 SVGAGI. CDR3 loop: CASSYGLRGGDTQYF. DNA for the CDR3: TGTGCCAGCAGTTACGGACTGAGAGGTGGGGATACGCAGTATTTT.

V and J are TRBV12-3 or TRBV12-4 and TRBJ1-5; no definite D call. This CDR3 is built from 13 residues. V shed 3 bases and J shed 4 bases, with 7 bases lying between them. The CDR3 nucleotides read TGTGCCAGCAGTTTGGAGGATAATCAGCCCCAGCATTTT. Amino acids: CASSLEDNQPQHF.

The chain combines TRBV28 with TRBJ2-6; weak D call: TRBD2 (5 bases). The CDR3 has 14 amino acids. Germline-derived CDR1 and CDR2 are MDHEN and SYDVKM. Trimming removed 10 bases from V and 2 bases from J, with 12 bases in between. In nucleotides, the CDR3 is TGTGCCACACGGGCCGGGACTGGGGCCAACGTCCTGACTTTC. Translating it yields CATRAGTGANVLTF.